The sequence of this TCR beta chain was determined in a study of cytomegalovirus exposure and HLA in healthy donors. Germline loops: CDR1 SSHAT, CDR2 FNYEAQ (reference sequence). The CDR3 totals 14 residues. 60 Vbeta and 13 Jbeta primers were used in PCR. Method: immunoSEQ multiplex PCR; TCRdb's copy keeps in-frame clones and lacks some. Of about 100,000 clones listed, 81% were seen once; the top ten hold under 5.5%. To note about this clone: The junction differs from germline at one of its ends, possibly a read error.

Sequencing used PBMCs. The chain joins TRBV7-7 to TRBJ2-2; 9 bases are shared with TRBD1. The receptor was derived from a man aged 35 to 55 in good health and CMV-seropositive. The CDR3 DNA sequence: TGTGCTAGCAGCTTAGGGACAGGGACCGGGGAGCTGTTTTTT. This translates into CASSLGTGTGELFF.